These 23 T cell receptor beta chains share one sample of origin, sequenced in a study of T cells after yellow fever vaccination. Using its own MiXCR run on the 5' RACE reads, TCRdb lists one record per CDR3 protein. Counted here are some 200,000 distinct CDR3 sequences, approximately 3.3% occurring once; the ten biggest clones make up 3.2%. Sequencing used CD4+ T cells sorted from PBMCs, obtained 10 days after the yellow fever booster vaccination. The receptors derive from a man younger than 35 who received the YFV17D yellow fever vaccine.

This clonotype has ten or more counts. The chain couples TRBV10-3 to TRBJ1-2, with TRBD1 matching 7 bases. Trimming cost V 4 bases and J 5 bases; bases outside gene matches: 4. There are 13 residues in the CDR3. The germline CDR1 and CDR2 sequences are ENHRY and SYGVKD. CDR3 DNA sequence: TGTGCCATCAGTGGGGACAGTGAATATGGCTACACCTTC. It specifies CAISGDSEYGYTF.

At least ten counts were recorded for this clonotype. The gene calls are TRBV6-5 and TRBJ1-5; weak D call: TRBD1 (6 bases). The V end lost 0 bases, the J end lost 6 bases, and 15 bases lay between the germline ends. Germline lookup yields CDR1 MNHEY and CDR2 SVGAGI. This CDR3 region has 16 residues. This CDR3 is CASSYSRGGRGQPQHF. Here the CDR3 DNA reads TGTGCCAGCAGTTACTCGAGAGGGGGTAGGGGTCAGCCCCAGCATTTT.

The table lists this clonotype with a few counts. The chain is built from TRBV24-1 and TRBJ2-7; D is unresolved. The CDR3 runs 12 residues. The germline V gene encodes CDR1 KGHDR and CDR2 SFDVKD. V was cut by 4 bases and J by 2 bases, with 5 bases left in between. The CDR3 is CATSEVAYEQYV. CDR3 sequence (DNA): TGTGCCACCAGTGAGGTTGCCTACGAGCAGTACGTC.

V usage is TRBV30 and J usage is TRBJ1-6; no clear D. CDR3 length: 15 residues. V was shortened by 0 bases and J by 10 bases, with 16 bases between the two germline ends. Germline lookup yields CDR1 GTSNPN and CDR2 SVGIG (reference sequence). The CDR3 spells CAWSVGEEGRSPLHF. CDR3 nucleotides: TGTGCCTGGAGTGTTGGGGAGGAAGGTCGCTCACCCCTCCACTTT.

This clonotype was seen repeatedly, ten times or more. The V call is TRBV9, the J call TRBJ2-5, with 11 nucleotides matching TRBD1. V shed 0 bases and J 4 bases; nucleotides not matched to a gene: 2. Germline values: CDR1 SGDLS, CDR2 YYNGEE. This CDR3 has 15 amino acids. CDR3 sequence (DNA): TGTGCCAGCAGCGTAGGGACAGGGGGCGTAGAGACCCAGTACTTC. It codes for CASSVGTGGVETQYF. Variable domain in full (rest from reference TRBV9 and TRBJ2-5): DSGVTQTPKHLITATGQRVTLRCSPRSGDLSVYWYQQSLDQGLQFLIQYYNGEERAKGNILERFSAQQFPDLHSELNLSSLELGDSALYFCASSVGTGGVETQYFGPGTRLLVL.

This clonotype was recorded many times. J is TRBJ1-2 and V is TRBV4-1, with D maybe TRBD1 (6 bases). The CDR3 loop spans 15 amino acids. Germline-derived CDR1 and CDR2 are MGHRA and YSYEKL. Trimming took off 3 bases at V and 4 bases at J, with 15 bases between the two ends. DNA of the CDR3: TGCGCCAGCAGCCAGGGGGGGGCGCTTAGCTATGGCTACACCTTC. Protein sequence: CASSQGGALSYGYTF.

This clonotype was counted at least ten times. The chain carries TRBV3-1 and TRBJ1-1, with D uncertain. CDR1 LGHDT and CDR2 YNNKEL come from the germline V gene (reference sequence). V dropped 3 bases and J dropped 4 bases, with 6 bases sitting between them. This CDR3 has 12 amino acids. The chain's CDR3 is CASSQSSTEAFF. The CDR3 nucleotides are TGTGCCAGCAGCCAGAGTAGCACTGAAGCTTTCTTT.

This clonotype has just a few counts. The V gene is TRBV12-3 or TRBV12-4, the J gene TRBJ1-5; D may be TRBD1 (6 bases). The V gene lost 7 bases and the J gene lost 7 bases, with 14 bases spanning the gap. The CDR3 runs 13 residues. The CDR3 DNA reads TGTGCCAGCACTGTACAGGGATGGCAGCCCCAGCATTTT. Its translation: CASTVQGWQPQHF.

In this sample, this clonotype turned up many times. This chain links TRBV7-2 with TRBJ2-7, with 9 positions matching TRBD1. Germline V CDR1 and CDR2: SGHTA, FQGNSA. V lost 0 bases and J lost 3; bases outside the gene matches: 3. This CDR3 comprises 15 residues. CDR3 region: CASSLAGTGYYEQYF. The CDR3, as DNA: TGTGCCAGCAGCTTAGCCGGGACAGGGTACTACGAGCAGTACTTC.

This clonotype was detected many times. The chain is built from TRBV10-3 and TRBJ1-5, with D unresolved. Trimming shortened V by 7 bases and J by 6 bases, and 16 bases separated the two germline ends. The germline CDR1 and CDR2 sequences are ENHRY and SYGVKD. The CDR3 totals 14 residues. The CDR3 region has the DNA TGTGCCATCACTTCTGACCCATTGGGTCAGCCCCAGCATTTT. Its protein product is CAITSDPLGQPQHF.

The sample holds many counts of this clonotype. The chain has TRBV2 and TRBJ1-4; 11 nucleotides line up with TRBD1. This CDR3 has 14 residues. Germline V gene data show CDR1 as SNHLY and CDR2 as FYNNEI. Germline trimming cut 7 bases from V and 8 bases from J; bases unmatched to any gene: 6. DNA of the CDR3: TGTGCCAGCAACCGGGACAGGGGGGAAGAAAAACTGTTTTTT. It specifies CASNRDRGEEKLFF.

J is TRBJ1-3 and V is TRBV20-1; D gene unclear. From germline, CDR1 is DFQATT and CDR2 SNEGSKA (reference sequence). V was trimmed by 3 bases and J by 4 bases, leaving 7 bases between them. This CDR3 spans 12 amino acids. For the CDR3, the DNA is TGCAGTGCTAGGTGGGAAGGAAACACCATATATTTT. Residues: CSARWEGNTIYF.

In its sample, this clonotype was seen a few times. The chain couples TRBV18 to TRBJ2-2; 8 bases agree with TRBD1. CDR1 is KGHSH, CDR2 LQKENI, per germline. V lost 3 bases, J lost 1 base, and 7 bases stayed unmatched. This CDR3 has 17 amino acids. The CDR3 region is CASSPRDGTGNTGELFF. DNA for the CDR3: TGTGCCAGCTCACCCAGGGACGGGACAGGGAACACCGGGGAGCTGTTTTTT. Looking up the rest from reference TRBV18 and TRBJ2-2 gives the full variable domain: NAGVMQNPRHLVRRRGQEARLRCSPMKGHSHVYWYRQLPEEGLKFMVYLQKENIIDESGMPKERFSAEFPKEGPSILRIQQVVRGDSAAYFCASSPRDGTGNTGELFFGEGSRLTVL.

This clonotype has more than one count but fewer than ten. This chain joins TRBV7-3 and TRBJ1-6, with 9 bases lining up with TRBD1. The length of the CDR3 is 13 residues. V was pared by 4 bases and J by 10 bases, with 2 bases of the junction left unmatched. CDR1 and CDR2 (germline): SGHTA, FQGTGA. The DNA for the CDR3 is TGTGCCAGCAGCTGGGACAGGGAGTCACCCCTCCACTTT. Residues: CASSWDRESPLHF.

This clonotype was observed at least ten times. The V call is TRBV7-3, the J call TRBJ2-5; 11 positions agree with TRBD2. The CDR3 length is 15 residues. Germline V gene data show CDR1 as SGHTA and CDR2 as FQGTGA. Trimming at V came to 2 bases and at J to 6 bases, leaving 5 bases not matched to a gene. The CDR3 loop is CASSLGTSGGKTQYF. CDR3 in DNA: TGTGCCAGCAGCTTAGGAACTAGCGGGGGAAAGACCCAGTACTTC.

This clonotype was detected many times. J is TRBJ1-6 and V is TRBV12-3 or TRBV12-4; D uncertain. V was pared by 6 bases and J by 11 bases, with 11 bases between. The CDR3 length is 12 residues. The CDR3 spells CASSPGSAPLHF. The CDR3 nucleotides are TGTGCCAGCAGCCCCGGTTCTGCACCCCTCCACTTT.

CDR3 in amino acids: CASSVSGQGGNEKLFF. As DNA, the CDR3 is TGTGCCAGCAGCGTTTCTGGACAGGGAGGAAATGAAAAACTGTTTTTT. V usage is TRBV9 and J usage is TRBJ1-4; 8 positions match TRBD1. The CDR3 covers 16 residues. J lost 5 bases, V lost 2 bases, and 8 bases had no gene match. Looked up from germline, CDR1 is SGDLS and CDR2 is YYNGEE.

This clonotype was found many times. J is TRBJ1-1 and V is TRBV19; 7 bases are a match to TRBD1. V shed 7 bases, J shed 3 bases, and the junction held 11 bases outside the gene matches. The germline V gene encodes CDR1 LNHDA and CDR2 SQIVND (reference sequence). CDR3 size: 15 residues. The CDR3 spells CASNSQEGADTEAFF. The CDR3 nucleotides read TGTGCCAGTAATTCTCAGGAGGGGGCTGACACTGAAGCTTTCTTT.

Many counts were recorded for this clonotype. The chain is built from TRBV20-1 and TRBJ1-2; D gene uncertain. Germline CDR1 DFQATT, CDR2 SNEGSKA (reference sequence). V was trimmed by 2 bases and J by 8 bases, leaving 15 bases between them. The CDR3 totals 13 residues. This CDR3 reads CSARSWGSEGYTF. The CDR3, as DNA: TGCAGTGCTAGAAGTTGGGGTTCGGAAGGCTACACCTTC.

This chain links TRBV20-1 with TRBJ1-1; D unclear. CDR3 length: 12 amino acids. V was cut by 3 bases and J by 6 bases, with 11 bases left in between. The germline gives CDR1 DFQATT, CDR2 SNEGSKA (reference sequence). This chain's CDR3 is CSARGGTPEAFF. The CDR3 nucleotides are TGCAGTGCTAGGGGCGGTACCCCTGAAGCTTTCTTT.

To note about this clonotype: A much larger clone is a single base away; this may be a read error. The chain links TRBV12-3 or TRBV12-4 to TRBJ2-6; D possibly corresponds to TRBD1 (6 bases). The CDR3 contains 16 residues. CDR3 DNA: TGTGCCATCAGTACCGGACAGATCTCTGGGGCCAACGTCCTGACTTTC. Its protein is CAISTGQISGANVLTF.

The gene calls are TRBV2 and TRBJ2-3, with D possibly TRBD2 on 7 matching bases. CDR1 and CDR2 (germline): SNHLY, FYNNEI. The CDR3 runs to 14 residues. V lost 11 bases and J lost 0, with 15 bases in between. In nucleotides, the CDR3 is TGTGCCGCGGGGGCCGGCGTCAGCACAGATACGCAGTATTTT. Translation gives CAAGAGVSTDTQYF. Variable domain in full (rest from reference TRBV2 and TRBJ2-3): EPEVTQTPSHQVTQMGQEVILRCVPISNHLYFYWYRQILGQKVEFLVSFYNNEISEKSEIFDDQFSVERPDGSNFTLKIRSTKLEDSAMYFCAAGAGVSTDTQYFGPGTRLTVL.

This clonotype came up many times. The chain recombines TRBV4-2 with TRBJ2-3, with D possibly being TRBD2 (6 bases). V was shortened by 0 bases and J by 2 bases, with 15 bases between the two germline ends. The CDR3 runs 17 residues. The germline V gene has CDR1 LGHNA and CDR2 YNFKEQ. In nucleotides, the CDR3 is TGTGCCAGCAGCCAAGATAGCGCGGGGCCACTCACAGATACGCAGTATTTT. This codes for CASSQDSAGPLTDTQYF.